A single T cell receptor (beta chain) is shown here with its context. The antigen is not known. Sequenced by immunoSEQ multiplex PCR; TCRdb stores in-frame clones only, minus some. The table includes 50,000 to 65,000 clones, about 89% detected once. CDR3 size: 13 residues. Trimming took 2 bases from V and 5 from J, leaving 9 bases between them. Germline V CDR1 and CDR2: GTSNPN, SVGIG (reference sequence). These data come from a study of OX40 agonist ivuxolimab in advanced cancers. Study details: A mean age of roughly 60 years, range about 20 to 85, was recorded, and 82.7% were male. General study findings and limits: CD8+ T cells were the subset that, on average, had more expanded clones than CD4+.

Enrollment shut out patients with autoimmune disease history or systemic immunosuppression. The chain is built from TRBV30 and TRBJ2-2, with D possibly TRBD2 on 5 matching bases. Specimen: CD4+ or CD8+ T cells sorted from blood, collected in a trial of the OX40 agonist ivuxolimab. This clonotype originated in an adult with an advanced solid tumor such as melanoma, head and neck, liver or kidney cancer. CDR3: CAWSQRGTGELFF. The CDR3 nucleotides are TGTGCCTGGAGTCAACGAGGGACCGGGGAGCTGTTTTTT.